The 16 T cell receptor beta chains below were found in one sample sequenced in a study of T cells in Graves' hyperthyroidism and ophthalmopathy. Regions amplified from RNA transcripts were the TCR beta CDR3 regions. A first-round RT-PCR of the TCR CDR3 used the HTBI primer set. TCRdb redid the calling of the multiplex PCR reads with MiXCR, one entry per CDR3 protein. The sample lists approximately 720,000 distinct CDR3 sequences, roughly a sixth occurring once. The sequenced material came from blood. Receptors were obtained from a woman aged 50 to 65 with Graves' hyperthyroidism that later progressed to Graves' ophthalmopathy.

There are many counts of this clonotype. The chain is built from TRBV12-3 or TRBV12-4 and TRBJ1-5, with D hard to call. The CDR3 spans 15 residues. Between the trimmed V and J ends, which lost 3 bases and 0 bases, there was a span of 9 bases. CDR3 in amino acids: CASSFGRISNQPQHF. The CDR3 DNA follows: TGTGCCAGCAGTTTCGGGCGGATTAGCAATCAGCCCCAGCATTTT.

This clonotype was observed at least ten times. The chain joins TRBV18 to TRBJ2-7; 7 nucleotides agree with TRBD1. This CDR3 spans 16 amino acids. V trimming: 3 bases; J trimming: 3 bases; junction bases outside the gene matches: 11. Germline V lookup: CDR1 KGHSH, CDR2 LQKENI. CDR3 in DNA: TGTGCCAGCTCACCGGAAGACAGGGTTAGTGTCTACGAGCAGTACTTC. Amino acid sequence: CASSPEDRVSVYEQYF.

This clonotype was detected many times. The chain combines TRBV7-9 with TRBJ1-6; D is unresolved. This CDR3 is 15 amino acids long. V gave up 3 bases and J gave up 8 bases, with 14 bases separating them. CDR1 is SEHNR, CDR2 FQNEAQ, per germline (reference sequence). This CDR3 is CASSFGSTPYSPLHF. The CDR3 nucleotides read TGTGCCAGCAGCTTTGGTTCGACCCCTTATTCACCCCTCCACTTT.

The rearrangement uses TRBV13 and TRBJ1-6; tentatively, D is TRBD1 (5 bases). The V gene lost 1 base and the J gene lost 2 bases, with 9 bases spanning the gap. CDR1 and CDR2 (germline): PRHDT, FYEKMQ (reference sequence). There are 16 residues in the CDR3. CDR3: CASSLDGATYNSPLHF. The CDR3 nucleotides are TGTGCCAGCAGCTTAGACGGGGCCACCTATAATTCACCCCTCCACTTT.

V usage is TRBV19 and J usage is TRBJ1-5; tentatively, D is TRBD1 (6 bases). The CDR3 spans 14 residues. In germline, CDR1 is LNHDA, CDR2 SQIVND (reference sequence). V was cut by 7 bases and J by 1 base, with 11 bases left in between. The CDR3 DNA reads TGTGCCAGTACCTTCAGGGGAAGCAATCAGCCCCAGCATTTT. Residues: CASTFRGSNQPQHF.

The chain links TRBV6-1 to TRBJ1-1; D gene ambiguous. V lost 8 bases and J 4 bases, leaving 11 bases between the germline ends. Germline V gives CDR1 MNHNS, CDR2 SASEGT. The CDR3 has 12 amino acids. CDR3 sequence (DNA): TGTGCCAGCGGGTTCCCTGGCACTGAAGCTTTCTTT. Translated, it gives CASGFPGTEAFF.

This clonotype was detected a few times. The chain employs TRBV5-6 and TRBJ1-2; TRBD1 matches 9 bases. V was pared by 5 bases and J by 7 bases, with 6 bases of the junction left unmatched. The CDR3 is 13 amino acids. Germline lookup yields CDR1 SGHDT and CDR2 YYEEEE. The CDR3 DNA reads TGTGCCAGCAGGCCGACAGGGGGTGGTGGCTACACCTTC. Translated: CASRPTGGGGYTF.

V is TRBV9 and J is TRBJ2-7, with D perhaps TRBD1 (5 bases). V was trimmed by 0 bases and J by 2 bases, leaving 9 bases between them. Germline V gene data show CDR1 as SGDLS and CDR2 as YYNGEE. The CDR3 runs to 14 residues. CDR3 protein: CASSVEAGTYEQYF. CDR3 coding DNA: TGTGCCAGCAGCGTAGAAGCAGGGACCTACGAGCAGTACTTC. Based on the CDR3 plus reference TRBV9 and TRBJ2-7, the full variable domain is DSGVTQTPKHLITATGQRVTLRCSPRSGDLSVYWYQQSLDQGLQFLIQYYNGEERAKGNILERFSAQQFPDLHSELNLSSLELGDSALYFCASSVEAGTYEQYFGPGTRLTVT.

There are many counts of this clonotype. The chain uses TRBV5-1 and TRBJ1-1, with 10 bases lining up with TRBD1. Germline CDR1 reads SGHRS; CDR2 reads YFSETQ. V shed 2 bases, J shed 3 bases, and the junction held 13 bases outside the gene matches. This CDR3 is 18 amino acids long. CDR3 in DNA: TGCGCCAGCAGCTTACACTCCGGGACAGGGGCGATTTACACTGAAGCTTTCTTT. Amino acid sequence: CASSLHSGTGAIYTEAFF.

This clonotype was observed many times. The gene calls are TRBV5-1 and TRBJ2-7, with a tentative D call TRBD1 (5 bases). V dropped 0 bases and J dropped 3 bases, with 7 bases sitting between them. The CDR3 totals 13 residues. In germline, CDR1 is SGHRS, CDR2 YFSETQ. CDR3 nucleotide sequence: TGCGCCAGCAGCTTGGACAGGTACTACGAGCAGTACTTC. It codes for CASSLDRYYEQYF.

The rearrangement joins TRBV27 to TRBJ2-1; D is uncertain. The CDR3 sequence is 13 residues long. V dropped 6 bases and J dropped 4 bases, with 10 bases sitting between them. Germline-derived CDR1 and CDR2 are MNHEY and SMNVEV (reference sequence). CDR3 residues: CASSPPEYNEQFF. CDR3 in DNA: TGTGCCAGCAGCCCCCCAGAATACAATGAGCAGTTCTTC.

Remarks on this clonotype: This may be a read error, as it is one base from a much larger clone. The chain joins TRBV12-3 or TRBV12-4 to TRBJ2-5; weak D call: TRBD1 (6 bases). V lost 3 bases, J lost 4 bases, and 12 bases lay in between. The CDR3 length is 14 residues. The DNA for the CDR3 is TGTGCCAGCAGTTTGAACAGGGTTAGAGAGACCCAGTACTTC. Its protein is CASSLNRVRETQYF.

The chain joins TRBV29-1 to TRBJ2-2; possible D gene TRBD2, 5 bases. Germline CDR1 SQVTM, CDR2 ANQGSEA. The CDR3 sequence is 14 residues long. Trimming stripped 7 bases from V and 5 bases from J, with 17 bases between. CDR3 bases: TGCAGCGCTACCACAGCAGGAGGAACCGGGGAGCTGTTTTTT. Its protein is CSATTAGGTGELFF.

This clonotype was seen only a few times. The chain has TRBV12-3 or TRBV12-4 and TRBJ2-2, with 7 bases identical to TRBD1. This CDR3 is 13 amino acids long. With 11 bases clipped from V and 1 base from J, the junction kept 4 bases outside the gene matches. CDR3 region: CAESGGNTGELFF. In nucleotides, the CDR3 is TGTGCCGAGTCAGGGGGGAACACCGGGGAGCTGTTTTTT.

This clonotype was seen only a few times. The chain links TRBV18 to TRBJ1-4, with 10 bases identical to TRBD1. The germline gives CDR1 KGHSH, CDR2 LQKENI. This CDR3 is 15 amino acids long. Losses at the gene ends were 5 bases for V and 7 bases for J; bases not matched to a gene: 7. CDR3 sequence reads: CASSIDRDRGEKLFF. The CDR3 nucleotides are TGTGCCAGCTCAATTGACCGGGACAGGGGTGAAAAACTGTTTTTT. Full variable domain (rest looked up from reference TRBV18 and TRBJ1-4): NAGVMQNPRHLVRRRGQEARLRCSPMKGHSHVYWYRQLPEEGLKFMVYLQKENIIDESGMPKERFSAEFPKEGPSILRIQQVVRGDSAAYFCASSIDRDRGEKLFFGSGTQLSVL.

This clonotype was seen more than once but under ten times. CDR3 bases: TGTGCCAGCAGCTCGTTAGAGGGGGCCGATGGTGAAAAACTGTTTTTT. Amino acid sequence: CASSSLEGADGEKLFF. The rearrangement joins TRBV7-9 to TRBJ1-4; 7 nucleotides align to TRBD1. Germline V gene sequence: CDR1 SEHNR, CDR2 FQNEAQ (reference sequence). This CDR3 has 16 amino acids. The trim removed 4 bases at V and 7 bases at J, leaving 12 bases unmatched.